This T cell receptor (beta chain) was observed in a study of Ad26.COV2.S vaccination and SARS-CoV-2 variants (TCRdb year 2021). For context, the study as a whole: Donors in the vaccine arm were drawn from COV1001, a phase I-IIa trial of Ad26.COV2.S in healthy adults that was multicentre, randomized, double-blind and placebo-controlled. Dosing of Ad26.COV2.S was intramuscular, at either 5x10^10 or 1x10^11 viral particles, delivered as one shot or as two shots spaced 56 days apart. TCRbeta repertoire sequencing was used to assess the specificity and breadth of SARS-CoV-2-reactive T cell receptors after Ad26.COV2.S vaccination. A total of 32 samples were included in the TCR-sequenced set, comprising roughly 19 Ad26.COV2.S vaccine recipients, 5 placebo recipients and 8 SARS-CoV-2 convalescent individuals. Trial participants were randomized into five groups of five, in which low-dose or high-dose Ad26.COV2.S was given once or twice, or placebo was given on both occasions. Throughout the experiments and outcome assessment, investigators stayed blinded to trial group allocation. Summary of the overall study and its limitations: After vaccination, spike-specific CD8+ and CD4+ T cell responses were reported to show substantial breadth. Spike-specific TCR breadth was higher in Ad26.COV2.S recipients than in placebo recipients (P = 0.0014). Non-spike TCR breadth was comparable between vaccine and placebo recipients, consistent with the vaccine containing only spike. The authors noted that total T cell responses may have been underestimated by the TCR breadth and depth analyses. The study was not powered for comparison of responses between vaccine doses or regimens.

With respect to this clone: The antigen it binds to is not known. No much larger clone is present one base from it, and per-base qualities are unavailable.

TCRbeta CDR3 regions were sequenced with the immunoSEQ Assay. After extraction, genomic DNA underwent amplification by bias-controlled multiplex PCR, followed by high-throughput sequencing. In the source study's methods: To quantify the absolute abundance of every unique TCRbeta CDR3 region, sequences were collapsed and filtered. T cell fraction was estimated by normalizing TCRbeta template counts to usable DNA, with usable DNA measured through amplification of reference genes found in all nucleated cells. Repertoire TCRs were annotated as SARS-CoV-2-specific by exact matching of V gene, CDR3 amino acid sequence and J gene to a known reactive TCR set. The reference SARS-CoV-2 TCR set came from MIRA and was filtered for enrichment in COVID-19-positive ImmuneCODE repertoires, removing public or cross-reactive TCRs. Drawing on the MIRA antigens, annotated TCRs were analysed further at the level of specific ORF or position within ORF. Breadth was defined as annotated unique rearrangements over total unique productive rearrangements; depth was the summed frequency of those rearrangements. Two-sided Wilcoxon rank-sum tests were used to compare TCR breadth between groups. Entries here come from immuneACCESS through TCRdb and include only in-frame sequences with V and J called. Some clones fail to appear in such tables; in the studies checked, an unresolved V gene covers under half of the shortfall, and the cause of the remainder is unknown. From that table come the V and J calls and clone size; the DNA was used to work out D and trimming. The sample contains 380,000 or so clones, less than 90% of them found a single time. Approximately 12% of the sample is taken by the ten largest.

This sample's treatment or condition label indicates: some 20 received Ad26.COV2.S at low or high dose, single or two shots; 5 received placebo; per-sample allocation not given. Repertoires of vaccine and placebo recipients were sequenced from samples taken on day 63 after the first injection. Cohort 1b enrolled about two dozen adults aged 18-55 years at a single site in Boston, USA, between 29 July and 7 August 2020. As a vaccine, Ad26.COV2.S was a replication-incompetent adenovirus type 26 vector that expressed a prefusion-stabilized SARS-CoV-2 spike protein derived from the original Wuhan strain. Per the germline V gene, SGHTA is the CDR1 and FQGNSA is the CDR2. Inclusive of the bounding cysteine and phenylalanine, the CDR3 is 15 residues long. The retained sequence is limited to the CDR3, 45 bases, with the frame set at the first base. The V and J ends are trimmed by 3 bases and 4 bases, leaving 15 bases between them.

The chain joins TRBV7-2 to TRBJ1-2; D gene: possibly TRBD1, on 6 matching bases. The sample was peripheral blood, taken in a trial of Ad26.COV2.S vaccine versus placebo. The TCR sequence derives from a person aged 18-65 years who received the Ad26.COV2.S COVID-19 vaccine or a placebo. The bases are TGTGCCAGCAGCTTCACAGGGTCGGGAGGCTATGGCTACACCTTC. The encoded protein is CASSFTGSGGYGYTF.